This T cell receptor beta chain was identified during a study of cytomegalovirus exposure and HLA in healthy donors. Study findings and constraints: The authors assumed roughly uniform sequencing depth across donors for presence/absence analyses. A further, later analysis showed that HLA-associated TCR beta chains (compared with equally common others) were more clonally expanded.

PCR involved 60 Vbeta and 13 Jbeta primers. Assay: immunoSEQ multiplex PCR; the TCRdb copy retains only in-frame clones and omits some. The top ten hold over 2.5% of the sample, which has under 200,000 clones, around 75% seen once. Per the germline V gene, CDR1 is SQVTM and CDR2 is ANQGSEA. The CDR3 is made up of 14 amino acids. V was pared by 3 bases and J by 0 bases, with 9 bases between. This clone was seen a handful of times. What it recognizes is unknown. Sequencing used PBMCs. The TCR sequence derives from a female donor in good health and CMV-seronegative. This chain connects TRBV29-1 to TRBJ1-3; TRBD1 is a possible D gene (6 bases). The CDR3 DNA reads as TGCAGCGTTGACTCGGACAGCTCTGGAAACACCATATATTTT. Its translation: CSVDSDSSGNTIYF.